At least ten counts were recorded for the clone carrying this TCR beta chain. Antigen: not known. This CDR3 is 14 amino acids long. The germline gives CDR1 DFQATT, CDR2 SNEGSKA (reference sequence). Trimming removed 1 base from V and 4 bases from J; junction bases left unmatched: 2. Amplification yielded TCR beta CDR3 regions, with RNA transcripts as the source. Primed by the HTBI set, a first-round RT-PCR was run on the TCR CDR3. Using its own MiXCR run on the multiplex PCR reads, TCRdb lists one record per CDR3 protein. The sample has around 560,000 distinct CDR3 sequences; approximately 15% are singletons. This entry is derived from a study of T cells in Graves' hyperthyroidism and ophthalmopathy. Study outcomes and limitations: Blood also contained most expanded thyroid clonotypes above 0.001.

No progression to ophthalmopathy during 18 months of follow-up defined stable disease. Patients were excluded because of uncontrolled infection, other autoimmune disease, pregnancy or lactation. This chain uses TRBV20-1 with TRBJ1-4; 8 bases are shared with TRBD1. Material: blood. This TCR was recovered from a woman between 18 and 29 years old with Graves' hyperthyroidism. The CDR3 reads CSARVGQDNEKLFF. The CDR3, as DNA: TGCAGTGCTAGAGTGGGACAGGATAATGAAAAACTGTTTTTT.